The 21 T cell receptor beta chains presented below share a single source sample, sequenced in a study of blood T cell repertoires in COVID-19. Sequenced by immunoSEQ multiplex PCR; TCRdb stores in-frame clones only, minus some. The sample contains under 300,000 clones, approximately 89% of which appear only once. The sequenced sample was PBMCs or T cells enriched from blood (not recorded which). The receptor set was obtained from a woman between 40 and 55 years old with acute COVID-19.

This chain links TRBV5-1 with TRBJ2-3, with 7 bases fitting TRBD2. The germline V gene encodes CDR1 SGHRS and CDR2 YFSETQ. This CDR3 comprises 15 residues. The V segment lost 5 bases and the J segment 2 bases; nucleotides outside the gene matches: 8. The CDR3 region is CASRDGTTYTDTQYF. Written as DNA, the CDR3 is TGCGCCAGCAGGGACGGGACTACCTACACAGATACGCAGTATTTT.

The rearrangement links TRBV18 to TRBJ2-1, with 8 bases fitting TRBD1. With 6 bases clipped from V and 6 bases from J, the junction kept 10 bases outside the gene matches. This CDR3 spans 15 amino acids. The germline V gene has CDR1 KGHSH and CDR2 LQKENI. The CDR3 DNA sequence: TGTGCCAGCTCTAAGGACAGGGTGGGGTTCAATGAGCAGTTCTTC. It translates to CASSKDRVGFNEQFF.

The V gene is TRBV2, the J gene TRBJ1-5; D may be TRBD1 (5 bases). This CDR3 is 12 amino acids long. Germline-derived CDR1 and CDR2 are SNHLY and FYNNEI. Trimming cost V 6 bases and J 2 bases, with 5 bases left between them. This CDR3 reads CASSRGNQPQHF. The CDR3 DNA reads as TGTGCCAGCAGCAGGGGCAATCAGCCCCAGCATTTT.

The chain is built from TRBV9 and TRBJ1-2; D unclear. This CDR3 has 12 amino acids. Looked up from germline, CDR1 is SGDLS and CDR2 is YYNGEE. V lost 3 bases and J 2 bases, leaving 5 bases between the germline ends. The chain's CDR3 is CASSDSNYGYTF. The CDR3 DNA follows: TGTGCCAGCAGCGACAGCAACTATGGCTACACCTTC.

The chain joins TRBV5-1 to TRBJ1-2; D is uncertain. Trimming removed 0 bases at V and 4 bases at J, with 16 bases between. CDR3 length: 16 residues. Germline V gives CDR1 SGHRS, CDR2 YFSETQ. The CDR3 here is CASSLGPDLQRYGYTF. CDR3 DNA sequence: TGCGCCAGCAGCTTGGGGCCTGACCTCCAGCGCTATGGCTACACCTTC.

The chain combines TRBV7-9 with TRBJ2-5; 7 nucleotides match TRBD1. The V gene's germline CDR1 is SEHNR and CDR2 FQNEAQ (reference sequence). The length of the CDR3 is 15 residues. V gave up 1 base and J gave up 2 bases; unmatched junction bases: 4. The CDR3 loop is CASSLGQGRQETQYF. The CDR3 DNA is TGTGCCAGCAGCTTAGGACAGGGTAGGCAAGAGACCCAGTACTTC.

The chain joins TRBV19 to TRBJ1-2; weak D call: TRBD1 (5 bases). Trimming removed 8 bases at V and 2 bases at J, with 18 bases between. Per the germline V gene, CDR1 is LNHDA and CDR2 is SQIVND (reference sequence). This CDR3 has 15 amino acids. CDR3 region: CASWGKWGGNYGYTF. CDR3 DNA sequence: TGTGCCAGTTGGGGCAAGTGGGGGGGAAACTATGGCTACACCTTC.

This chain links TRBV21-1 with TRBJ1-5; the listed D gene, TRBD1, was not tested against the DNA. TRBV21-1 is tagged as a pseudogene. The CDR3 loop spans 17 amino acids. The chain's CDR3 is CASSTPEGAGVNQPQHF. The CDR3 region has the DNA TGTGCCAGCAGCACCCCCGAGGGGGCAGGGGTCAATCAGCCCCAGCATTTT.

The chain is built from TRBV6-4 and TRBJ2-3, with TRBD1 identical over 8 bases. Germline CDR1 reads MRHNA; CDR2 reads SNTAGT. The ends lost 9 bases at V and 1 base at J; junction bases unmatched: 3. This CDR3 spans 13 amino acids. CDR3 DNA sequence: TGTGCCAGTGGACAGGGCCGCACAGATACGCAGTATTTT. The encoded protein is CASGQGRTDTQYF.

The DNA for the CDR3 is TGTGCCAGCAGCTTAGCCTCGGGGGGAGCCTACGAGCAGTACTTC. Translated, it gives CASSLASGGAYEQYF. The chain has TRBV7-2 and TRBJ2-7; the match to TRBD2 covers 7 bases. The V gene's germline CDR1 is SGHTA and CDR2 FQGNSA. The CDR3 extends over 15 amino acids. V was pared by 0 bases and J by 2 bases, with 4 bases of the junction left unmatched.

The genes are TRBV24-1 and TRBJ2-7; D is uncertain. V shed 3 bases and J shed 0 bases, with 14 bases lying between them. The length of the CDR3 is 16 residues. Germline CDR1 and CDR2: KGHDR and SFDVKD. The CDR3 spells CATSDTPGLTSYEQYV. The CDR3, as DNA: TGTGCCACCAGTGATACCCCGGGTCTAACCTCCTACGAGCAGTACGTC.

The V call is TRBV7-2, the J call TRBJ1-2; the D gene is possibly TRBD1 (6 bases). This CDR3 spans 14 amino acids. The V gene lost 7 bases and the J gene lost 5 bases, with 17 bases spanning the gap. Germline assignment: CDR1 SGHTA and CDR2 FQGNSA. The CDR3 here is CASTPTGGLYGYTF. The CDR3, as DNA: TGTGCCAGCACTCCTACCGGGGGGCTGTATGGCTACACCTTC.

V and J are TRBV5-1 and TRBJ2-7, with D maybe TRBD1 (6 bases). V was shortened by 1 base and J by 4 bases, with 15 bases between the two germline ends. The CDR3 is made up of 15 amino acids. Germline CDR1 SGHRS, CDR2 YFSETQ. CDR3 region: CASSLYVTGAYEQYF. In DNA, the CDR3 is TGCGCCAGCAGCTTGTATGTGACAGGTGCTTACGAGCAGTACTTC.

The V and J genes are TRBV4-1 and TRBJ1-3; TRBD1 matches at 8 bases. The germline CDR1 and CDR2 sequences are MGHRA and YSYEKL. This CDR3 is 15 amino acids long. V dropped 4 bases and J dropped 5; count of bases not matched to a gene: 7. The CDR3 region has the DNA TGCGCCAGCAGCCTTCGGGGACAGGAGAGAAACACCATATATTTT. Translation: CASSLRGQERNTIYF.

V and J are TRBV25-1 and TRBJ1-3; possibly TRBD1 for D (5 bases). In germline, CDR1 is MGHDK, CDR2 SYGVNS. Trimming cost V 10 bases and J 4 bases, with 14 bases left between them. This CDR3 has 13 amino acids. CDR3 sequence reads: CATVTDPGNTIYF. CDR3 nucleotide sequence: TGTGCCACCGTGACAGATCCAGGAAACACCATATATTTT.

The rearrangement joins TRBV5-1 to TRBJ1-5; no clear D gene. The CDR3 sequence is 15 residues long. The germline gives CDR1 SGHRS, CDR2 YFSETQ. The V end lost 4 bases, the J end lost 4 bases, and 15 bases lay between the germline ends. The CDR3 region is CASSPEGIPNQPQHF. CDR3 DNA: TGCGCCAGCAGCCCGGAGGGTATCCCTAATCAGCCCCAGCATTTT.

This clone was recorded only once. V is TRBV7-9 and J is TRBJ2-5, with D possibly TRBD1 on 5 matching bases. CDR1 is SEHNR and CDR2 is FQNEAQ in the germline V gene (reference sequence). The CDR3 runs to 17 residues. Trimming shortened V by 5 bases and J by 5 bases, and 24 bases separated the two germline ends. The chain's CDR3 is CASSHTLSQAGRETQYF. In DNA, the CDR3 is TGTGCCAGCAGCCACACATTATCACAGGCAGGACGGGAGACCCAGTACTTC.

This chain joins TRBV3-1 (or the pseudogene TRBV3-2) and TRBJ2-7; D is possibly TRBD2 (6 bases). V lost 1 base and J lost 6, with 13 bases in between. The CDR3 is made up of 14 amino acids. Germline assignment: CDR1 LGHDT and CDR2 YNNKEL (reference sequence). Written as DNA, the CDR3 is TGTGCCAGCAGCCAAGGGGGTTTGGGGGGCGAGCAGTACTTC. Its translation is CASSQGGLGGEQYF.

Regarding this clone: Different DNA sequences within this sample yield the same CDR3. J is TRBJ1-2 and V is TRBV12-3 or TRBV12-4, with a possible D match to TRBD1 (5 bases). Trimming shortened V by 3 bases and J by 6 bases, and 5 bases separated the two germline ends. CDR3 length: 11 residues. CDR3 amino acids: CASSLGHGYTF. In DNA, the CDR3 is TGTGCCAGCAGTTTGGGGCATGGCTACACCTTC.

The gene calls are TRBV12-3 or TRBV12-4 and TRBJ1-2, with D perhaps matching TRBD1 (5 bases). V lost 4 bases, J lost 6 bases, and 12 bases lay in between. This CDR3 contains 13 residues. For the CDR3, the DNA is TGTGCCAGCAGTTCGACAGTAGGGGATGGCTACACCTTC. Amino acids: CASSSTVGDGYTF.

The rearrangement joins TRBV10-1 to TRBJ2-3, with 16 bases fitting TRBD2. The CDR3 loop spans 18 amino acids. Germline-derived CDR1 and CDR2 are WNHNN and SYGVQD (reference sequence). J lost 2 bases, V lost 0 bases, and 2 bases had no gene match. The DNA of the CDR3 is TGCGCCAGCAGTGAGTCGGGACTAGCGGGAGGGCCCACAGATACGCAGTATTTT. Encoded protein: CASSESGLAGGPTDTQYF.